The 3 T cell receptor beta chains reported below all come from one sample, sequenced in a study of T cell changes during pregnancy in multiple sclerosis. Repertoires were generated with immunoSEQ multiplex PCR, while TCRdb's copy carries only in-frame clones and drops some. The table records around 47,000 clones, approximately 94% of them present only once. This specimen consisted of CD8+ T cells from peripheral blood mononuclear cells, obtained in the first trimester of pregnancy. Every receptor here comes from a female donor with multiple sclerosis, enrolled in a pregnancy study.

The chain combines TRBV27 with TRBJ2-7; TRBD2 might be the D (6 bases). The ends were cut back, 11 bases at V and 4 bases at J, with 15 bases in the middle. CDR1 is MNHEY and CDR2 is SMNVEV in the germline V gene (reference sequence). The CDR3 runs to 12 residues. The CDR3 coding sequence is TGTGCCTCGCGGGGCCTGGGATACGAGCAGTACTTC. This encodes CASRGLGYEQYF.

The chain links TRBV6-1 to TRBJ2-2, with TRBD2 identical over 8 bases. Germline trimming cut 6 bases from V and 7 bases from J; bases unmatched to any gene: 4. The CDR3 totals 13 residues. Germline CDR1 reads MNHNS; CDR2 reads SASEGT. CDR3 coding DNA: TGTGCCAGCAGCGACGGGGGGGACGGGGAGCTGTTTTTT. Translating gives CASSDGGDGELFF.

The chain uses TRBV11-1 and TRBJ2-2; D perhaps matches TRBD1 (6 bases). This CDR3 has 15 residues. The ends were cut back, 4 bases at V and 3 bases at J, with 12 bases in the middle. CDR1 and CDR2 (germline): SGHAT, FQDESV (reference sequence). The DNA of the CDR3 is TGTGCCAGCAGCTGGACAGCCTCGTACACCGGGGAGCTGTTTTTT. Its protein product is CASSWTASYTGELFF.